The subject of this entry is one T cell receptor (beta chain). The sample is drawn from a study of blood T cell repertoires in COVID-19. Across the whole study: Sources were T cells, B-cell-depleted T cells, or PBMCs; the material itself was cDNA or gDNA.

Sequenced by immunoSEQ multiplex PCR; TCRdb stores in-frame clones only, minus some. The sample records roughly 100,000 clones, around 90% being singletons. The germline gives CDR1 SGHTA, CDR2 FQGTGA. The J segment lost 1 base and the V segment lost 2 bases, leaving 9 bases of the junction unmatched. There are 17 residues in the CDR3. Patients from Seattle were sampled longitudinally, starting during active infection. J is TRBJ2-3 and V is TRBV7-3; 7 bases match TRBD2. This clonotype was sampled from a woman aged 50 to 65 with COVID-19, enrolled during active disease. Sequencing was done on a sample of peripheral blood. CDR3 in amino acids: CASSLGYGGGGTDTQYF. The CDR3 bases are TGTGCCAGCAGCTTAGGGTACGGCGGGGGTGGCACAGATACGCAGTATTTT. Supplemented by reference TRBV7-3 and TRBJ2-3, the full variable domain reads GAGVSQTPSNKVTEKGKYVELRCDPISGHTALYWYRQSLGQGPEFLIYFQGTGAADDSGLPNDRFFAVRPEGSVSTLKIQRTERGDSAVYLCASSLGYGGGGTDTQYFGPGTRLTVL.